Presented here are 9 T cell receptor beta chains from one specimen sequenced in a study of human T cells and chemical hapten exposure. Time point reported: pre-sensitization, week 0. The treatment is: therapeutic diphenylcyclopropenone sensitization with weekly scalp DPC. TCRdb passed the RACE reads through MiXCR, listing each CDR3 protein once. The sample gives roughly 110,000 distinct CDR3 sequences, approximately 12% of which show up once; 1.5% to 2% is in the top ten. The sample was whole blood, taken in connection with sensitization to the hapten diphenylcyclopropenone (DPC). Receptors originate from a woman aged 45-59 years with alopecia areata. Some clones in this sample may be carry-over from other donors' samples.

The chain uses TRBV5-1 and TRBJ2-5; tentative D call: TRBD2 (6 bases). Per the germline V gene, CDR1 is SGHRS and CDR2 is YFSETQ. The CDR3 is 16 amino acids. Trimming took 0 bases from V and 2 from J, leaving 14 bases between them. CDR3 in amino acids: CASSLAWVGGQETQYF. CDR3 bases: TGCGCCAGCAGCTTGGCGTGGGTGGGAGGTCAAGAGACCCAGTACTTC.

The chain links TRBV15 to TRBJ1-1; D not certain. Germline lookup yields CDR1 LNHNV and CDR2 YYDKDF (reference sequence). The V end lost 1 base, the J end lost 3 bases, and 3 bases lay between the germline ends. This CDR3 has 12 residues. The CDR3 is CATSRVDTEAFF. DNA for the CDR3: TGTGCCACCAGCAGAGTCGACACTGAAGCTTTCTTT.

This chain links TRBV6-5 with TRBJ2-5, with TRBD1 matching 8 bases. Losses at the gene ends were 2 bases for V and 0 bases for J; bases not matched to a gene: 2. This CDR3 region has 15 residues. The germline V gene has CDR1 MNHEY and CDR2 SVGAGI. The CDR3 bases are TGTGCCAGCAGTTACACGGACAGGGACCAAGAGACCCAGTACTTC. Residues: CASSYTDRDQETQYF.

The table lists this clonotype with many counts. The rearrangement joins TRBV4-1 to TRBJ2-7; 7 bases are a match to TRBD1. Germline V gene sequence: CDR1 MGHRA, CDR2 YSYEKL. This CDR3 comprises 15 residues. V lost 3 bases to trimming and J lost 0 bases; unmatched junction nucleotides: 5. CDR3: CASSHQGQTSYEQYF. CDR3 bases: TGCGCCAGCAGCCACCAGGGACAGACCTCCTACGAGCAGTACTTC.

This clonotype was observed many times. V is TRBV4-3 and J is TRBJ1-2; D possibly corresponds to TRBD1 (5 bases). Per germline, CDR1 LGHNA and CDR2 YSLEER. The CDR3 is 16 amino acids. Trimming left V 0 bases short and J 5 bases short, with 16 bases between. The chain's CDR3 is CASSQEAAGRWYGYTF. The CDR3 DNA follows: TGCGCCAGCAGCCAAGAGGCGGCAGGGAGGTGGTATGGCTACACCTTC.

This clonotype was seen more than once but under ten times. The chain combines TRBV7-2 with TRBJ1-1, with TRBD1 as a possible D gene (6 bases). The CDR3 is made up of 14 amino acids. Germline CDR1 reads SGHTA; CDR2 reads FQGNSA. The V end was cut by 7 bases, the J end by 4 bases, with 16 bases between. CDR3 DNA sequence: TGTGCCAGCACCCAGCTAGGGGGTTTCACTGAAGCTTTCTTT. Encoded protein: CASTQLGGFTEAFF.

The rearrangement joins TRBV24-1 to TRBJ1-1, with 8 bases identical to TRBD1. The CDR3 contains 14 residues. V dropped 7 bases and J dropped 1; count of bases not matched to a gene: 4. Germline V lookup: CDR1 KGHDR, CDR2 SFDVKD. CDR3 in amino acids: CATRAGQGNTEAFF. The CDR3 region has the DNA TGTGCCACCAGGGCAGGACAGGGGAACACTGAAGCTTTCTTT.

The table lists this clonotype with many counts. This chain joins TRBV4-2 and TRBJ2-3; TRBD1 is a possible D gene (6 bases). This CDR3 is built from 16 residues. V dropped 1 base and J dropped 8 bases, with 19 bases sitting between them. Germline V gives CDR1 LGHNA, CDR2 YNFKEQ. The CDR3 nucleotides are TGTGCCAGCAGCCAAGTGACCCCACAGGGACGGGGTACGCAGTATTTT. Translating it yields CASSQVTPQGRGTQYF.

This clonotype was counted a few times. The J gene is TRBJ2-7, the V gene TRBV29-1; 8 nucleotides line up with TRBD2. J was trimmed by 5 bases and V by 4 bases; bases with no gene match: 4. This CDR3 contains 12 residues. Germline V CDR1 and CDR2: SQVTM, ANQGSEA. CDR3 loop: CSVGSGNHEQYF. The CDR3 region has the DNA TGCAGCGTTGGTAGCGGGAACCACGAGCAGTACTTC.